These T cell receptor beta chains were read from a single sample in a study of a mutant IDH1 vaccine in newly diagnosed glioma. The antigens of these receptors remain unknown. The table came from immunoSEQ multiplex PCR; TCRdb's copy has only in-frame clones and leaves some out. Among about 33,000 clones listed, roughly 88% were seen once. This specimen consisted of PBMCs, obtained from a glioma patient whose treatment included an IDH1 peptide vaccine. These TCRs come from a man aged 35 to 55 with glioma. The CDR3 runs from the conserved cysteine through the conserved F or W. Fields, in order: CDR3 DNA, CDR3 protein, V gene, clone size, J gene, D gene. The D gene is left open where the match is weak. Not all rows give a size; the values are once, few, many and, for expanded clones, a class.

CDR3nt: TGTGCCAGCAGTTCACGCGGGGGCGTCCGAAGTAATGAGCAGTTCTTC; CDR3aa: CASSSRGGVRSNEQFF; v_gene: TRBV28; abundance: -; j_gene: TRBJ2-1; d_gene: -
CDR3nt: TGTGCCAGCAGCGTGGGGACAATCGGTGCCGGGGAGCTGTTTTTT; CDR3aa: CASSVGTIGAGELFF; v_gene: TRBV9; abundance: medium-sized; j_gene: TRBJ2-2; d_gene: -
CDR3nt: TGCGCCAGCAGGGGGGACAGACATCAGCCCCAGCATTTT; CDR3aa: CASRGDRHQPQHF; v_gene: TRBV10-2; abundance: few; j_gene: TRBJ1-5; d_gene: TRBD1
CDR3nt: TGTGCCAGCAGCTTTGGGACTAGCGGAACCCAAGAGACCCAGTACTTC; CDR3aa: CASSFGTSGTQETQYF; v_gene: TRBV11-1; abundance: -; j_gene: TRBJ2-5; d_gene: TRBD2
CDR3nt: TGTGCAAGTCGCTTAGGGACCGGGGAGCTGTTTTTT; CDR3aa: CASRLGTGELFF; v_gene: TRBV12-2; abundance: once; j_gene: TRBJ2-2; d_gene: -
CDR3nt: TGCGCCAGCAGCCACGAAGGGGCCCTAAGCAATGAGCAGTTCTTC; CDR3aa: CASSHEGALSNEQFF; v_gene: TRBV4-1; abundance: -; j_gene: TRBJ2-1; d_gene: -
CDR3nt: TGCGCCAGCAGCCTTGACAGGGGGCCCCAAGAGACCCAGTACTTC; CDR3aa: CASSLDRGPQETQYF; v_gene: TRBV5-1; abundance: -; j_gene: TRBJ2-5; d_gene: TRBD1
CDR3nt: TGTGCCAGCTCCCCCGGGACAGGGAACTATGGCTACACCTTC; CDR3aa: CASSPGTGNYGYTF; v_gene: TRBV18; abundance: -; j_gene: TRBJ1-2; d_gene: TRBD1
CDR3nt: TGTGCCAGCTCATCCATGGACAGGGCGAGGCAAGAGACCCAGTACTTC; CDR3aa: CASSSMDRARQETQYF; v_gene: TRBV18; abundance: -; j_gene: TRBJ2-5; d_gene: TRBD1
CDR3nt: TGTGCCAGCAGCTTAGGTTCTGGGAGCGGGAGTCTTTACGAGCAGTACTTC; CDR3aa: CASSLGSGSGSLYEQYF; v_gene: TRBV7-8; abundance: -; j_gene: TRBJ2-7; d_gene: TRBD2
CDR3nt: TGCGCCAGCAGCTTGGGTTACGAGCAGTACTTC; CDR3aa: CASSLGYEQYF; v_gene: TRBV5-1; abundance: -; j_gene: TRBJ2-7; d_gene: -
CDR3nt: TGTGCCAGCAGTGATTTGGGGAGGGAGCAGTTCTTC; CDR3aa: CASSDLGREQFF; v_gene: TRBV2; abundance: -; j_gene: TRBJ2-1; d_gene: -
CDR3nt: TGTGCCAGCAGCCCAGGGACTACCGCTAAGGGAGATACGCAGTATTTT; CDR3aa: CASSPGTTAKGDTQYF; v_gene: TRBV9; abundance: -; j_gene: TRBJ2-3; d_gene: TRBD2
CDR3nt: TGTGCCAGTAGTATAGGGGAAAACATTCAGTACTTC; CDR3aa: CASSIGENIQYF; v_gene: TRBV19; abundance: -; j_gene: TRBJ2-4; d_gene: -
CDR3nt: TGTGCCATGGGACAGTATGGTTATAGGGGCTACACCTTC; CDR3aa: CAMGQYGYRGYTF; v_gene: TRBV5-4; abundance: -; j_gene: TRBJ1-2; d_gene: TRBD1
CDR3nt: TGTGCCAGCAGTCAGTGGGACAGTTCTGGAAACACCATATATTTT; CDR3aa: CASSQWDSSGNTIYF; v_gene: TRBV9; abundance: -; j_gene: TRBJ1-3; d_gene: TRBD1
CDR3nt: TGTGCCAGCAGCCAAGAAGGAGGGTACAATGAGCAGTTCTTC; CDR3aa: CASSQEGGYNEQFF; v_gene: TRBV4-2; abundance: -; j_gene: TRBJ2-1; d_gene: -
CDR3nt: TGTGCCAGTAGTCAAAAGGCTGGATCTAACTATGGCTACACCTTC; CDR3aa: CASSQKAGSNYGYTF; v_gene: TRBV19; abundance: -; j_gene: TRBJ1-2; d_gene: -
CDR3nt: TGCGCCAGCAGCTTGGTCCCCGGGACCCAGGGGGATGAGCAGTTCTTC; CDR3aa: CASSLVPGTQGDEQFF; v_gene: TRBV5-1; abundance: -; j_gene: TRBJ2-1; d_gene: TRBD1
CDR3nt: TGCGCCAGCAGCCAAACAGGGGTTGAGCAGTACTTC; CDR3aa: CASSQTGVEQYF; v_gene: TRBV4-3; abundance: -; j_gene: TRBJ2-7; d_gene: TRBD1
CDR3nt: TGCGCCAGCAGACCCTACGACAGTAACACCGGGGAGCTGTTTTTT; CDR3aa: CASRPYDSNTGELFF; v_gene: TRBV4-1; abundance: few; j_gene: TRBJ2-2; d_gene: -
CDR3nt: TGTGCCAGCTCACCCGGGACAGGGTACAATGAGCAGTTCTTC; CDR3aa: CASSPGTGYNEQFF; v_gene: TRBV18; abundance: -; j_gene: TRBJ2-1; d_gene: TRBD1
CDR3nt: TGCGCCAGCAGCTTGGAGGTTAGCGGGGATTACAATGAGCAGTTCTTC; CDR3aa: CASSLEVSGDYNEQFF; v_gene: TRBV5-1; abundance: -; j_gene: TRBJ2-1; d_gene: TRBD2
CDR3nt: TGTGCCTGGAGAGCTAGCGGGGGGGTTGGGCAGTTCTTC; CDR3aa: CAWRASGGVGQFF; v_gene: TRBV30; abundance: -; j_gene: TRBJ2-1; d_gene: TRBD2
CDR3nt: TGTGCCAGCAGCCCAACAGGGGGCACTGGGGCCAACGTCCTGACTTTC; CDR3aa: CASSPTGGTGANVLTF; v_gene: TRBV7-9; abundance: -; j_gene: TRBJ2-6; d_gene: TRBD1
CDR3nt: TGTGCCAGCAGCTTTAGAGGGGACACAGATACGCAGTATTTT; CDR3aa: CASSFRGDTDTQYF; v_gene: TRBV7-2; abundance: once; j_gene: TRBJ2-3; d_gene: -
CDR3nt: TGCAGTGCTACTTATGGGGTTGAAGCTTTCTTT; CDR3aa: CSATYGVEAFF; v_gene: TRBV20-1; abundance: -; j_gene: TRBJ1-1; d_gene: -
CDR3nt: TGTGCCAGCAGCGTAGATCGTTTCGACTCTGGCTACACCTTC; CDR3aa: CASSVDRFDSGYTF; v_gene: TRBV9; abundance: -; j_gene: TRBJ1-2; d_gene: -
CDR3nt: TGTGCCAGCAACCCCCTATTAACAGGGGGGAAGGATGGCTACACCTTC; CDR3aa: CASNPLLTGGKDGYTF; v_gene: TRBV6-7; abundance: few; j_gene: TRBJ1-2; d_gene: TRBD1
CDR3nt: TGCAGCGCCCGTGGGGAGCTAAAGACCGTGGGGAATTTCTACGAGCAGTACTTC; CDR3aa: CSARGELKTVGNFYEQYF; v_gene: TRBV29-1; abundance: -; j_gene: TRBJ2-7; d_gene: -
CDR3nt: TGTGCCAGCAGACCGGGGACTAGCTCCTACAATGAGCAGTTCTTC; CDR3aa: CASRPGTSSYNEQFF; v_gene: TRBV7-3; abundance: -; j_gene: TRBJ2-1; d_gene: TRBD2
CDR3nt: TGTGCCAGTAGTGTCGACTACGCCTCCTACGAGCAGTACTTC; CDR3aa: CASSVDYASYEQYF; v_gene: TRBV19; abundance: -; j_gene: TRBJ2-7; d_gene: -
CDR3nt: TGTGCCAGCAGTGGGTCATTCAATCAGCCCCAGCATTTT; CDR3aa: CASSGSFNQPQHF; v_gene: TRBV2; abundance: -; j_gene: TRBJ1-5; d_gene: -
CDR3nt: TGTGCCAGCAGCCAAGACAGGGTGGGTCAGCCCCAGCATTTT; CDR3aa: CASSQDRVGQPQHF; v_gene: TRBV5-4; abundance: few; j_gene: TRBJ1-5; d_gene: TRBD1
CDR3nt: TGTGCCAGCAGTGAATACTTGACAGGGGAAATTAATTCACCCCTCCACTTT; CDR3aa: CASSEYLTGEINSPLHF; v_gene: TRBV25-1; abundance: few; j_gene: TRBJ1-6; d_gene: TRBD1
CDR3nt: TGTGCCAGCAGTCAAGAGGGGTACCAAGAGACCCAGTACTTC; CDR3aa: CASSQEGYQETQYF; v_gene: TRBV4-2; abundance: -; j_gene: TRBJ2-5; d_gene: -
CDR3nt: TGTGCCTGGAGCTCCCCCGGTGCTCCGGGAGGGGCAACTAATGAAAAACTGTTTTTT; CDR3aa: CAWSSPGAPGGATNEKLFF; v_gene: TRBV30; abundance: -; j_gene: TRBJ1-4; d_gene: -
CDR3nt: TGCAGCGTTTTCCTTACGACTACTCACCAAGAGACCCAGTACTTC; CDR3aa: CSVFLTTTHQETQYF; v_gene: TRBV29-1; abundance: -; j_gene: TRBJ2-5; d_gene: -